The entry below describes one TCR beta chain. Here the CDR3 omits its conserved ending phenylalanine or tryptophan, so a read error is the likely source. Three rounds of nested PCR, following a modified ARM-PCR protocol, produced the TCRbeta library. TCRdb ran MiXCR on the multiplex PCR reads and lists one entry per CDR3 protein. The data show roughly 200,000 distinct CDR3 sequences, 60% to 75% seen once. The data originate from a study of tumor and adjacent non-tumor tissue in lung cancer. This sample's RNA came from whole unsorted tissue. Chemotherapy-naive patients with new lung cancer underwent thoracic surgery in China, August–November 2014. The CDR3 is 13 amino acids. Germline CDR1 is DFQATT and CDR2 is SNEGSKA (reference sequence).

The chain links TRBV20-1 to TRBJ2-5; D is perhaps TRBD2 (5 bases). The source material was lung tumor tissue. This clonotype was sampled from a man between 60 and 75 years old with non-small cell lung cancer. CDR3 bases: TGCAGCGCTAGAGGGTCCAGTTGGGAGACCCAGTACCTC. Translation: CSARGSSWETQYL.